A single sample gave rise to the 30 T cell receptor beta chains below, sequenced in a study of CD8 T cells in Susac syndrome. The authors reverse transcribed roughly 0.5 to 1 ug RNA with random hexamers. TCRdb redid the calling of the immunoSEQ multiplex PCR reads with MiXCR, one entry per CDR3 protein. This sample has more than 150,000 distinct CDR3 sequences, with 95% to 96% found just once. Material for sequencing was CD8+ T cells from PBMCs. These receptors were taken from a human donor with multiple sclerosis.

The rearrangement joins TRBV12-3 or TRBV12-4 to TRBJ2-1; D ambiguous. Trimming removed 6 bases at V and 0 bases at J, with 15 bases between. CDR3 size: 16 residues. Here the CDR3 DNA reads TGTGCCAGCAGCCCCATTGGGTGGAGCTCCTACAATGAGCAGTTCTTC. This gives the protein CASSPIGWSSYNEQFF.

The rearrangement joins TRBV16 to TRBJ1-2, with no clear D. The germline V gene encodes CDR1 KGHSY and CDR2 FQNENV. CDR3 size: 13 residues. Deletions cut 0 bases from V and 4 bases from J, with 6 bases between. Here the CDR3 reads CASSQSMGYGYTF. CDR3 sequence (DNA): TGTGCCAGCAGCCAATCAATGGGCTATGGCTACACCTTC.

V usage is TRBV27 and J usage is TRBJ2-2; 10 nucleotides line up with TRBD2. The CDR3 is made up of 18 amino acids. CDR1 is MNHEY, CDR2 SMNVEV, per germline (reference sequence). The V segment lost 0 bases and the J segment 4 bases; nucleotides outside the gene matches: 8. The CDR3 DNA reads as TGTGCCAGCAGTTTATCGTCACTAGCGGGGTGGGGCACCGGGGAGCTGTTTTTT. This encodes CASSLSSLAGWGTGELFF.

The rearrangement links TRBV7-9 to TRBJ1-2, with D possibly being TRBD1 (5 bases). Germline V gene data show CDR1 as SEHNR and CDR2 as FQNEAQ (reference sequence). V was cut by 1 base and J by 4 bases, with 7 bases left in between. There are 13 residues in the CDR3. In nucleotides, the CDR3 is TGTGCCAGCAGCTTAGAGACAGTCTATGGCTACACCTTC. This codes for CASSLETVYGYTF.

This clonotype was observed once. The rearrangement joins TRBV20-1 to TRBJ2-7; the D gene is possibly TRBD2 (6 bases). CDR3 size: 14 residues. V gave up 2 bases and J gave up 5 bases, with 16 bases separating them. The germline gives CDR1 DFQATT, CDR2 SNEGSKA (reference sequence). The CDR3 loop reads CSARRRGRRDEQYF. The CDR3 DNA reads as TGCAGTGCTAGAAGGCGGGGAAGACGGGACGAGCAGTACTTC.

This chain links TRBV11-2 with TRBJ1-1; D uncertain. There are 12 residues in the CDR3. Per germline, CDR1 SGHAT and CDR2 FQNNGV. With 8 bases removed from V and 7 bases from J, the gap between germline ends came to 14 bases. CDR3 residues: CASGDRVREAFF. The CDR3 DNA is TGTGCCAGCGGGGATAGGGTCCGTGAAGCTTTCTTT.

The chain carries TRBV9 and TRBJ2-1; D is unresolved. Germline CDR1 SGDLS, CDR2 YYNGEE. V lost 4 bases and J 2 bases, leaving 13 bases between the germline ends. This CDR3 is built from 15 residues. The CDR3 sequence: CASSPAGPPYNEQFF. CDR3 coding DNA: TGTGCCAGCAGCCCCGCCGGTCCACCCTACAATGAGCAGTTCTTC.

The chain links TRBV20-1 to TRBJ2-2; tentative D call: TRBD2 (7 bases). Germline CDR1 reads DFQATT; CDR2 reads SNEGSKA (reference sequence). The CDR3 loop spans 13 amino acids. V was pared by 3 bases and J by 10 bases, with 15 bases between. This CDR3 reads CSASGGLAEELFF. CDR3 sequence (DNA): TGCAGTGCTAGCGGGGGGCTGGCGGAGGAGCTGTTTTTT.

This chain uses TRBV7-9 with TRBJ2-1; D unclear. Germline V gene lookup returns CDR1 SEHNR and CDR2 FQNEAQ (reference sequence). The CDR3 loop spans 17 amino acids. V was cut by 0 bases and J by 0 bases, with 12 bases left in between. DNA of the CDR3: TGTGCCAGCAGCTTAGCAGCCAGTAGGAGCTCCTACAATGAGCAGTTCTTC. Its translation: CASSLAASRSSYNEQFF.

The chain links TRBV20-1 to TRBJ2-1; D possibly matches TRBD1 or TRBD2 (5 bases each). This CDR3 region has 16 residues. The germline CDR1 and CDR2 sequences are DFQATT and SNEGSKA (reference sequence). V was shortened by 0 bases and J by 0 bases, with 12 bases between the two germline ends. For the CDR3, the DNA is TGCAGTGCTAGAGATATGGGGGATCTCTCCTACAATGAGCAGTTCTTC. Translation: CSARDMGDLSYNEQFF.

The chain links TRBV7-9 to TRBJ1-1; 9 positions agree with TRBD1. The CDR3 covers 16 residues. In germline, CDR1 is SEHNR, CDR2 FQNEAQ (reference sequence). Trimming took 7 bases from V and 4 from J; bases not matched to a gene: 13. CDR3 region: CASTSGTGIRSTEAFF. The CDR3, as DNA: TGTGCCAGCACCTCCGGGACAGGGATAAGGAGCACTGAAGCTTTCTTT.

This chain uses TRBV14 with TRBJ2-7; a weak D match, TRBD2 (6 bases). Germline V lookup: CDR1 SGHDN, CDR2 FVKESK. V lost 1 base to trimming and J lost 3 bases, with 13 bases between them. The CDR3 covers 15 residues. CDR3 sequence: CASSQGAGPFYEQYV. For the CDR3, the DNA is TGTGCCAGCAGCCAAGGAGCGGGTCCCTTCTACGAGCAGTACGTC.

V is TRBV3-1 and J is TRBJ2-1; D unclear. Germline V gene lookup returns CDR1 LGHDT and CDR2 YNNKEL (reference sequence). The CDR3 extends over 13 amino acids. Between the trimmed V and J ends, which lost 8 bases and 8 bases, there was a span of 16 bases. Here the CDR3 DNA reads TGTGCCAGCGGCCGGGTGGTTTACGATGAGCAGTTCTTC. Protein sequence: CASGRVVYDEQFF.

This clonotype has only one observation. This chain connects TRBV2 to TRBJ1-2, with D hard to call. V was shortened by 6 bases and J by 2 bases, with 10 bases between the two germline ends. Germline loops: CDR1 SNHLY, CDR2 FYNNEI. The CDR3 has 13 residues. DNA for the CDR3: TGTGCCAGCAGCCAAAGGACCAACTATGGCTACACCTTC. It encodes CASSQRTNYGYTF.

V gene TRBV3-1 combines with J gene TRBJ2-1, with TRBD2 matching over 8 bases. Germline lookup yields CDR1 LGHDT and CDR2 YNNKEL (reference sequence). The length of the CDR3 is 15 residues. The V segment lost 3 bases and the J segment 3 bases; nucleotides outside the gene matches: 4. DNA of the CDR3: TGTGCCAGCAGCCACAGCGGGGGCTACTACAATGAGCAGTTCTTC. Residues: CASSHSGGYYNEQFF.

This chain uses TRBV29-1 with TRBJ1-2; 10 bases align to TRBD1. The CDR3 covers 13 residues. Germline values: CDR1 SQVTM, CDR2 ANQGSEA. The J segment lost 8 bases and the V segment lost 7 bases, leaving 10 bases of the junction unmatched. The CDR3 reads CSAGDRGLRGYTF. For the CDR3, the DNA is TGCAGCGCTGGAGACAGGGGGCTTCGAGGCTACACCTTC.

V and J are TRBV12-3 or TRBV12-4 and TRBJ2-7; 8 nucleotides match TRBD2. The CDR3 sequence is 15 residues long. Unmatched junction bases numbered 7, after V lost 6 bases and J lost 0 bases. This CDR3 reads CASRGVSGVSYEQYF. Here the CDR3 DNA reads TGTGCCAGCAGGGGGGTTAGCGGGGTCTCCTACGAGCAGTACTTC.

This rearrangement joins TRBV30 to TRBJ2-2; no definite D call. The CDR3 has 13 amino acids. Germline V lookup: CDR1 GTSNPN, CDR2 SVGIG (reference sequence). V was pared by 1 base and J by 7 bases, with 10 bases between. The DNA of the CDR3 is TGTGCCTGGAGTGCCAGTTCTGGCGGGGAGCTGTTTTTT. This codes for CAWSASSGGELFF. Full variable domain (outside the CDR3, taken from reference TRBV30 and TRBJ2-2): SQTIHQWPATLVQPVGSPLSLECTVEGTSNPNLYWYRQAAGRGLQLLFYSVGIGQISSEVPQNLSASRPQDRQFILSSKKLLLSDSGFYLCAWSASSGGELFFGEGSRLTVL.

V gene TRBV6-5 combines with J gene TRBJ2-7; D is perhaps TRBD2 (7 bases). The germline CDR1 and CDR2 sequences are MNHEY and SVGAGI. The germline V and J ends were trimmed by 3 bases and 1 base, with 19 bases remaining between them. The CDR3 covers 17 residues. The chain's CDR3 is CASSYGRGGAGSYEQYF. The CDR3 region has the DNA TGTGCCAGCAGTTATGGTAGGGGGGGCGCGGGATCCTACGAGCAGTACTTC.

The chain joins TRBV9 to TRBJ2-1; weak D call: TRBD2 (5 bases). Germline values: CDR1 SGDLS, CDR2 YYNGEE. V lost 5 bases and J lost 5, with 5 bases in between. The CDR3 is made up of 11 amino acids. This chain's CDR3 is CASRGDNEQFF. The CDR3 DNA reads TGTGCCAGCAGGGGAGACAATGAGCAGTTCTTC.

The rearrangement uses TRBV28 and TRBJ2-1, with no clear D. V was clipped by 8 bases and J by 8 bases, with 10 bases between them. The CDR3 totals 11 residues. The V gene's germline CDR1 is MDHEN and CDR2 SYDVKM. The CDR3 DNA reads TGTGCCAGCGCCACCAACGATGAGCAGTTCTTC. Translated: CASATNDEQFF. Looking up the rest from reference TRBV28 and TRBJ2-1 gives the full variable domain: DVKVTQSSRYLVKRTGEKVFLECVQDMDHENMFWYRQDPGLGLRLIYFSYDVKMKEKGDIPEGYSVSREKKERFSLILESASTNQTSMYLCASATNDEQFFGPGTRLTVL.

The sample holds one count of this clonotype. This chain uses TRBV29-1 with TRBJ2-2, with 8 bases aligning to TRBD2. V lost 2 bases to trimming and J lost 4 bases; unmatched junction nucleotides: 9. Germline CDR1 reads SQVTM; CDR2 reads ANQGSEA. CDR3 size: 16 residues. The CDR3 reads CSVEQFQRGPTGELFF. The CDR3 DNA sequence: TGCAGCGTTGAACAGTTCCAGCGGGGGCCCACCGGGGAGCTGTTTTTT.

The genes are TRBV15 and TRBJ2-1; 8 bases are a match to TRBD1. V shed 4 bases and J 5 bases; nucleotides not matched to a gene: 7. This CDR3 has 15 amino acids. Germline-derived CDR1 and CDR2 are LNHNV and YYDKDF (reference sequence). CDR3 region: CATSIGTGHNNEQFF. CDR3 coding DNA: TGTGCCACCAGCATTGGGACAGGCCATAACAATGAGCAGTTCTTC.

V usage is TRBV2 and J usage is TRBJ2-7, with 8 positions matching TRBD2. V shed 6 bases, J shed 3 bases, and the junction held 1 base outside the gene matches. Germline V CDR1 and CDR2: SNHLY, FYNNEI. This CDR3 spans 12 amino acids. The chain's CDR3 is CASRAGGYEQYF. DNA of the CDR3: TGTGCCAGCAGGGCGGGGGGCTACGAGCAGTACTTC.

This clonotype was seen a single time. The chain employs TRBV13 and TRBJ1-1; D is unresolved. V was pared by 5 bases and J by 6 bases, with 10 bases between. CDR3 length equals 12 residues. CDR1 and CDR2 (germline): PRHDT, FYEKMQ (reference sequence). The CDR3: CASSRTPAEAFF. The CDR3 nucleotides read TGTGCCAGCAGCCGGACTCCCGCTGAAGCTTTCTTT.

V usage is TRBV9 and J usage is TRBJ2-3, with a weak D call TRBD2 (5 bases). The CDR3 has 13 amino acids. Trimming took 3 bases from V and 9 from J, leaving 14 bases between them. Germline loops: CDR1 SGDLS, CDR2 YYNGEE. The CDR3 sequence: CASSAPRGRTQYF. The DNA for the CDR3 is TGTGCCAGCAGCGCCCCACGAGGGCGGACGCAGTATTTT.

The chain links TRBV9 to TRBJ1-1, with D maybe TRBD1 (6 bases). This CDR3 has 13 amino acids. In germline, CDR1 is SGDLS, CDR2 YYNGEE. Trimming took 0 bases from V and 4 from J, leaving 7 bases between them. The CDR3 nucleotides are TGTGCCAGCAGCGTAGGGGGGGCCACTGAAGCTTTCTTT. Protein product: CASSVGGATEAFF.

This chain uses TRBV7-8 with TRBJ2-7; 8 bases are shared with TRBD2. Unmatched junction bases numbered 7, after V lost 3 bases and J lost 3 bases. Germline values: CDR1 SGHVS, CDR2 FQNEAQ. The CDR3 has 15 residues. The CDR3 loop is CASSFERGPLYEQYF. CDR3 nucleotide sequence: TGTGCCAGCAGCTTCGAGCGGGGGCCTCTCTACGAGCAGTACTTC.

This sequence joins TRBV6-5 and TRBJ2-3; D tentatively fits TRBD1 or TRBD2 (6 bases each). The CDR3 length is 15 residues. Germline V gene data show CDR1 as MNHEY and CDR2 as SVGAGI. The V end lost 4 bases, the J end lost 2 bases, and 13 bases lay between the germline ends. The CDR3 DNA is TGTGCCAGCAGTTTTACGCGGGACAACACAGATACGCAGTATTTT. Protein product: CASSFTRDNTDTQYF.

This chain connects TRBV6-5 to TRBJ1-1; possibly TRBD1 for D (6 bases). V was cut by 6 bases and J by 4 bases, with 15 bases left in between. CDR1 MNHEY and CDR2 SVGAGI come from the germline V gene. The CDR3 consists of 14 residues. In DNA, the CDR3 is TGTGCCAGCAGCTTTTACAGGGAAGTCACTGAAGCTTTCTTT. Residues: CASSFYREVTEAFF.